This T cell receptor beta chain appears in the sequencing data of a study of T cell repertoires in cytomegalovirus infection (dated 2019 in TCRdb). Regarding the research as a whole: Peptide stimulations targeted recently identified HLA-C-restricted CMV epitopes, whose presentation resists viral immunomodulation, together with well-studied HLA-B-restricted epitopes. Donor HLA type was relevant to the analysis, because carriage of CMV infection together with the matching HLA type was indicated by public TCR beta signatures. Paper-wide results and their limitations: The ex vivo response was dominated by HLA-C-restricted CMV-specific TCR beta clonotypes, which also provided the single most frequent clonotype in two of eight donors. In both this cohort and an independent cohort of several hundred donors, the cumulative frequency of public TCR beta family members distinguished carriers of CMV infection plus the relevant HLA type.

The treatment or condition tag for this specimen amounts to: in vitro stimulation with specific CMV peptide epitopes to enrich CMV-specific T cells. Including the terminal cysteine and phenylalanine, the CDR3 comprises 12 residues. The DNA shown is the 36-base CDR3, in frame from base 1. Between the V and J ends, shortened by 3 bases and 8 bases respectively, the junction contains 10 bases. Taken from the germline V gene (reference sequence), the CDR1 and CDR2 loops are SEHNR and FQNEAQ. Sequenced using an Illumina HiSeq 1500. TCRdb's own reprocessing of the public reads used fastp at Q25 and MiXCR and kept productive beta chains. Rows are combined by CDR3 protein, so each entry shows the most common genes and DNA. The sample includes approximately 1,000,000 distinct CDR3 sequences, with roughly 30% observed a single time. Around 15% of the sample is held by the ten biggest clonotypes. This clonotype has a count of ten or more. Its antigen remains unidentified. Per-nucleotide qualities are absent, and no much larger clonotype sits a single base away.

Sequencing was performed on cultured CD8+ T cells from PBMCs, taken from culture after CMV antigen stimulation. The chain links TRBV7-9 with TRBJ1-1; a tentative D match to TRBD1 spans 5 bases. The source of this sequence is a human donor in good health (CMV status not recorded). Some clones in this sample may be carry-over from other donors' samples. The DNA is TGTGCCAGCAGCTTCGAGGGGTTCGAAGCTTTCTTT. The encoded protein is CASSFEGFEAFF.